This TCR beta chain was retrieved from a study of T cell responses to AZD1222 COVID-19 vaccine. Study-wide results and caveats: Unmutated regions of variants are reportedly targeted by nearly half of spike-specific TCRs. The peak T cell response came first, and repertoires were sampled only after it.

Germline V CDR1 and CDR2: SGHRS, YFSETQ. Trimming removed 3 bases at V and 4 bases at J, with 17 bases between. The CDR3 runs 15 residues. Generated by immunoSEQ multiplex PCR, the TCRdb table keeps only in-frame clones and is missing some. This sample yields some 120,000 clones, of which 90% to 95% are seen a single time; more than 2.5% belongs to the top ten. Turning to this clone: What it binds is unknown.

This TCR was recovered from an adult in good health. The chain recombines TRBV5-1 with TRBJ2-7; weak D call: TRBD1 (6 bases). Material: peripheral blood, obtained on day 0 of AZD1222 vaccination. The CDR3 protein is CASSWNTDRRYEQYF. The CDR3 coding sequence is TGCGCCAGCAGCTGGAACACGGACAGAAGGTACGAGCAGTACTTC.